These 23 T cell receptor beta chains were sequenced from one sample in a study of beta chain features in type 1 diabetes. Study-wide points: In all four CD4+ subsets, TCRB CDR3 length was significantly, moderately reduced in type 1 diabetes.

These receptors' targets are unknown. Investigators reverse transcribed all isolated RNA, so they sequenced expressed TCRB transcripts. TCRdb's table, derived via immunoSEQ multiplex PCR, lists solely in-frame clones and lacks some. Of over 90,000 clones in the sample, approximately 30% were seen once. Input material: central memory CD4+ T cells from blood. These receptors were collected from a woman between 18 and 30 years old with type 1 diabetes.

This clone came up a few times. V gene TRBV6-5 combines with J gene TRBJ2-7, with 10 positions matching TRBD1. CDR1 is MNHEY and CDR2 is SVGAGI in the germline V gene. The junction had 6 bases not matched to a gene; V was cut back by 4 bases and J by 3 bases. The CDR3 is 15 residues long. CDR3 region: CASSSDRGGYYEQYF. For the CDR3, the DNA is TGTGCCAGCAGTTCGGACAGGGGGGGCTACTACGAGCAGTACTTC.

This clone was seen ten or more times. This rearrangement joins TRBV29-1 to TRBJ2-1; unclear D gene. The CDR3 covers 12 residues. V lost 0 bases and J lost 7, with 7 bases in between. Germline lookup yields CDR1 SQVTM and CDR2 ANQGSEA. CDR3 in DNA: TGCAGCGTTGAAGAAAACCTAAATGAGCAGTTCTTC. This encodes CSVEENLNEQFF.

This clone was recorded a few times. The rearrangement uses TRBV30 and TRBJ1-4; D possibly corresponds to TRBD1 (6 bases). V was shortened by 1 base and J by 4 bases, with 13 bases between the two germline ends. Germline V gene data show CDR1 as GTSNPN and CDR2 as SVGIG (reference sequence). The CDR3 extends over 15 amino acids. The CDR3 region is CAWSGFGTNNEKLFF. CDR3 DNA sequence: TGTGCCTGGAGTGGTTTCGGGACAAATAATGAAAAACTGTTTTTT.

This clone was observed once. The chain couples TRBV4-1 to TRBJ1-3, with 8 bases aligning to TRBD1. V lost 4 bases to trimming and J lost 0 bases; unmatched junction nucleotides: 17. This CDR3 contains 20 residues. From germline, CDR1 is MGHRA and CDR2 YSYEKL. CDR3 protein: CASSPKTIDGQGSSGNTIYF. The CDR3 DNA reads TGCGCCAGCAGCCCGAAAACTATTGACGGACAGGGTTCCTCTGGAAACACCATATATTTT.

The V gene is TRBV7-2, the J gene TRBJ2-2, with D uncertain. The CDR3 is 15 amino acids. CDR1 and CDR2 (germline): SGHTA, FQGNSA. Deletions cut 2 bases from V and 1 base from J, with 8 bases between. The CDR3 nucleotides are TGTGCCAGCAGCTTAAGATCAGGGAACACCGGGGAGCTGTTTTTT. Its protein is CASSLRSGNTGELFF.

This clone was observed once. The chain is built from TRBV5-6 and TRBJ1-1; D is unclear. V lost 4 bases and J 4 bases, leaving 17 bases between the germline ends. The germline V gene has CDR1 SGHDT and CDR2 YYEEEE. The CDR3 consists of 15 residues. The CDR3: CASSPPEGSGTEAFF. CDR3 nucleotide sequence: TGTGCCAGCAGCCCCCCGGAGGGATCGGGCACTGAAGCTTTCTTT.

The chain recombines TRBV20-1 with TRBJ1-4, with D uncertain. Germline CDR1 reads DFQATT; CDR2 reads SNEGSKA (reference sequence). V lost 6 bases and J 5 bases, leaving 4 bases between the germline ends. This CDR3 contains 10 residues. The CDR3 sequence is CSAANEKLFF. Here the CDR3 DNA reads TGCAGTGCGGCAAATGAAAAACTGTTTTTT.

This clone was detected only a few times. The chain uses TRBV7-2 and TRBJ1-1, with TRBD1 matching 8 bases. J lost 4 bases, V lost 3 bases, and 4 bases had no gene match. The CDR3 extends over 14 amino acids. Germline V gene lookup returns CDR1 SGHTA and CDR2 FQGNSA. The CDR3 region has the DNA TGTGCCAGCAGCTTGGACAGGGTTAGCACTGAAGCTTTCTTT. Translating gives CASSLDRVSTEAFF.

The rearrangement joins TRBV30 to TRBJ1-2; D gene unclear. Trimming shortened V by 4 bases and J by 1 base, and 19 bases separated the two germline ends. The CDR3 runs 16 residues. Germline lookup yields CDR1 GTSNPN and CDR2 SVGIG (reference sequence). The DNA of the CDR3 is TGTGCCTGGATGAAATCCCTTAAAGCCCTTAACTATGGCTACACCTTC. Encoded protein: CAWMKSLKALNYGYTF.

This chain uses TRBV5-1 with TRBJ2-1, with TRBD2 matching over 9 bases. Trimming removed 4 bases from V and 4 bases from J; junction bases left unmatched: 9. The CDR3 totals 16 residues. Germline V gives CDR1 SGHRS, CDR2 YFSETQ. CDR3 nucleotide sequence: TGCGCCAGCAGCCGAGCCGGGACTAGCACTTACAATGAGCAGTTCTTC. Encoded protein: CASSRAGTSTYNEQFF.

The gene calls are TRBV10-3 and TRBJ2-5; the D gene is possibly TRBD2 (6 bases). This CDR3 has 13 amino acids. Germline lookup yields CDR1 ENHRY and CDR2 SYGVKD. V was clipped by 3 bases and J by 5 bases, with 10 bases between them. CDR3 sequence: CAISEPGRETQYF. Written as DNA, the CDR3 is TGTGCCATCAGTGAACCGGGGAGGGAGACCCAGTACTTC.

This chain joins TRBV21-1 and TRBJ2-7; TRBD1, the table's D call, was not compared with the DNA. TRBV21-1 constitutes a pseudogene. The CDR3 is 15 amino acids. In DNA, the CDR3 is TGTGCCAGCAGCTTCGGGACAGGGAGGGACTACGAGCAGTACTTC. Protein sequence: CASSFGTGRDYEQYF.

This sequence joins TRBV11-2 and TRBJ2-1; 7 nucleotides match TRBD1. V gave up 5 bases and J gave up 12 bases; unmatched junction bases: 16. The germline gives CDR1 SGHAT, CDR2 FQNNGV. The CDR3 extends over 15 amino acids. DNA of the CDR3: TGTGCCAGCAGCCCAGAGGGGGCAGGACGGGCTCTGCAGTTCTTC. This sequence encodes CASSPEGAGRALQFF.

The chain employs TRBV19 and TRBJ2-1, with no clear D. Germline CDR1 LNHDA, CDR2 SQIVND (reference sequence). The CDR3 is 13 amino acids. Trimming took off 3 bases at V and 4 bases at J, with 7 bases between the two ends. Here the CDR3 reads CASSMQSYNEQFF. The CDR3 DNA is TGTGCCAGTAGTATGCAGTCTTACAATGAGCAGTTCTTC.

V usage is TRBV5-1 and J usage is TRBJ2-2; TRBD1 aligns across 9 bases. Looked up from germline, CDR1 is SGHRS and CDR2 is YFSETQ. This CDR3 is 18 amino acids long. The V gene end was trimmed by 4 bases and the J gene end by 5 bases; junction bases not matched to a gene: 15. This chain's CDR3 is CASSPRPTGGLGTGELFF. The CDR3 nucleotides are TGCGCCAGCAGCCCCCGCCCTACAGGGGGCTTAGGAACCGGGGAGCTGTTTTTT.

This clone has a handful of counts. The gene calls are TRBV30 and TRBJ1-5; 8 bases are shared with TRBD1. The V gene's germline CDR1 is GTSNPN and CDR2 SVGIG (reference sequence). The CDR3 runs to 14 residues. V lost 3 bases, J lost 3 bases, and 4 bases stayed unmatched. The CDR3: CAWSMTGDNQPQHF. CDR3 coding DNA: TGTGCCTGGAGCATGACAGGGGACAATCAGCCCCAGCATTTT.

V and J are TRBV6-5 and TRBJ1-5; 11 nucleotides align to TRBD1. CDR3 length equals 13 residues. With V trimmed by 6 bases and J by 5 bases, 0 bases remained unmatched. Germline CDR1 is MNHEY and CDR2 is SVGAGI. Written as DNA, the CDR3 is TGTGCCAGCAGGGGACAGGGGGATCAGCCCCAGCATTTT. As protein: CASRGQGDQPQHF.

This sequence joins TRBV7-9 and TRBJ2-1; no firm D call. The CDR3 length is 14 residues. Trimming left V 1 base short and J 2 bases short, with 6 bases between. Germline CDR1 is SEHNR and CDR2 is FQNEAQ (reference sequence). CDR3 in DNA: TGTGCCAGCAGCTTAGGTCTAGCCTACAATGAGCAGTTCTTC. Translated: CASSLGLAYNEQFF. The full variable domain, completed using reference TRBV7-9 and TRBJ2-1, is DTGVSQNPRHKITKRGQNVTFRCDPISEHNRLYWYRQTLGQGPEFLTYFQNEAQLEKSRLLSDRFSAERPKGSFSTLEIQRTEQGDSAMYLCASSLGLAYNEQFFGPGTRLTVL.

This clone was seen more than once but under ten times. The rearrangement uses TRBV19 and TRBJ1-1, with a tentative D call TRBD1 (5 bases). V lost 3 bases and J lost 6, with 11 bases in between. The CDR3 has 13 amino acids. The germline CDR1 and CDR2 sequences are LNHDA and SQIVND (reference sequence). Written as DNA, the CDR3 is TGTGCCAGTAGTATCGGAAGGGGCCCTGAAGCTTTCTTT. Encoded protein: CASSIGRGPEAFF.

The rearrangement uses TRBV7-7 and TRBJ2-7; 12 positions match TRBD2. The V gene end was trimmed by 5 bases and the J gene end by 2 bases; junction bases not matched to a gene: 19. Germline V gene sequence: CDR1 SSHAT, CDR2 FNYEAQ (reference sequence). There are 20 residues in the CDR3. The CDR3 is CASSAFTIRTSGALTYEQYV. CDR3 in DNA: TGTGCCAGCAGCGCTTTTACTATTAGGACTAGCGGGGCATTAACCTACGAGCAGTACGTC.

The V and J genes are TRBV5-1 and TRBJ2-3, with TRBD2 matching 8 bases. The J segment lost 4 bases and the V segment lost 4 bases, leaving 8 bases of the junction unmatched. CDR1 and CDR2 from the germline V gene are SGHRS and YFSETQ. This CDR3 spans 15 amino acids. The CDR3 reads CASSPQAGVADTQYF. The CDR3 region has the DNA TGCGCCAGCAGCCCACAAGCGGGAGTCGCAGATACGCAGTATTTT.

CDR3 nucleotide sequence: TGCAGCGTAACCCGACTAGCGGGTCAAGAGACCCAGTACTTC. This translates into CSVTRLAGQETQYF. This rearrangement joins TRBV29-1 to TRBJ2-5; 10 nucleotides agree with TRBD2. Germline trimming cut 6 bases from V and 2 bases from J; bases unmatched to any gene: 6. CDR1 and CDR2 (germline): SQVTM, ANQGSEA. CDR3 length equals 14 residues.

This clone was detected a few times. The chain couples TRBV7-2 to TRBJ2-7, with 11 bases identical to TRBD1. Germline lookup yields CDR1 SGHTA and CDR2 FQGNSA. The CDR3 runs 15 residues. The V and J ends lost 2 bases and 2 bases, in that order; junction bases with no gene match: 2. CDR3 in amino acids: CASSLKGQGAYEQYV. For the CDR3, the DNA is TGTGCCAGCAGCTTAAAGGGACAGGGGGCCTACGAGCAGTACGTC.